These T cell receptor beta chains were read from a single sample in a study of T cell repertoires in cytomegalovirus infection. No antigen has been assigned to these receptors. TCRdb re-derived calls from the reads in MiXCR, one entry per CDR3 protein. Of about 46,000 distinct CDR3 sequences listed, around 20% are singletons. The sample consisted of PBMCs, sequenced either directly or after in vitro stimulation (not recorded which). These receptors originate from a human donor in good health (CMV status not recorded). Some clones in this sample may be carry-over from other donors' samples. CDR3s include the opening cysteine and the closing phenylalanine or tryptophan. A D gene is named only where the DNA matches it firmly. Where a row states a size, it is once, few, many or the class of an expanded clone; other rows omit it.

TRBJ2-1,TRBV29-1,-,TRBD2,CSVGAGLAGGNNEQFF,TGCAGCGTTGGAGCGGGACTAGCGGGAGGGAACAATGAGCAGTTCTTC
TRBJ2-5,TRBV5-1,-,-,CASSYLPGETQYF,TGCGCCAGCAGCTACCTTCCAGGAGAGACCCAGTACTTC
TRBJ2-5,TRBV7-8,many,-,CASSLAPPRWGRETQYF,TGTGCCAGCAGCTTAGCCCCCCCGCGGTGGGGTCGAGAGACCCAGTACTTC
TRBJ1-2,TRBV6-5,-,-,CASSYAGGYTF,TGTGCCAGCAGTTACGCGGGTGGCTACACCTTC
TRBJ1-1,TRBV12-3/TRBV12-4,few,TRBD1,CASSSEGGFGTEAFF,TGTGCCAGCAGTTCTGAAGGGGGCTTTGGCACTGAAGCTTTCTTT
TRBJ2-4,TRBV6-5,once,-,CASSYNRDGNIQYF,TGTGCCAGCAGTTACAACAGGGACGGAAACATTCAGTACTTC
TRBJ1-2,TRBV7-9,many,-,CASSEVVYGYTF,TGTGCCAGCTCAGAAGTTGTCTATGGCTACACCTTC
TRBJ2-5,TRBV18,-,-,CASSPGLVGETQYF,TGTGCCAGCTCACCAGGACTGGTGGGGGAGACCCAGTACTTC
TRBJ2-1,TRBV5-5,-,-,CASSLTDSVVYNEQFF,TGTGCCAGCAGCTTGACCGACAGTGTAGTCTACAATGAGCAGTTCTTC
TRBJ2-2,TRBV5-5,few,TRBD2,CASSVLAGGSGELFF,TGTGCCAGCTCCGTCCTAGCGGGAGGATCCGGGGAGCTGTTTTTT
TRBJ1-3,TRBV7-8,many,TRBD1,CASSGDRVRNTIYF,TGTGCCAGCAGCGGGGACAGGGTACGAAACACCATATATTTT
TRBJ1-5,TRBV19,few,-,CASTPPPAGNQPQHF,TGTGCCAGTACACCCCCGCCAGCAGGCAATCAGCCCCAGCATTTT
TRBJ1-4,TRBV27,many,TRBD1,CASSLTGTGEKLFF,TGTGCCAGCAGTCTAACCGGGACAGGGGAAAAACTGTTTTTT
TRBJ1-1,TRBV11-2,-,-,CASSLSGVTEAFF,TGTGCCAGCAGCTTATCCGGGGTTACTGAAGCTTTCTTT
TRBJ2-2,TRBV28,-,-,CASSPGPNTGELFF,TGTGCCAGCAGTCCAGGGCCTAACACCGGGGAGCTGTTTTTT
TRBJ1-1,TRBV18,-,TRBD1,CASSPRTGVNTEAFF,TGTGCCAGCTCGCCGAGGACAGGGGTTAACACTGAAGCTTTCTTT
TRBJ1-2,TRBV10-3,-,-,CAISRLQGTNYGYTF,TGTGCCATCAGTCGTCTACAGGGCACTAACTATGGCTACACCTTC
TRBJ2-2,TRBV6-5,many,-,CASRPGGVDGELFF,TGTGCCAGCAGACCAGGGGGGGTGGACGGGGAGCTGTTTTTT
TRBJ1-1,TRBV14,-,-,CASSPLGDEAFF,TGTGCCAGCAGCCCTCTTGGGGATGAAGCTTTCTTT
TRBJ1-1,TRBV6-5,many,-,CASCPSEGANTEAFF,TGTGCCAGCTGCCCTTCCGAGGGCGCGAACACTGAAGCTTTCTTT
TRBJ1-2,TRBV7-2,many,-,CASSPGATYGYTF,TGTGCCAGCAGCCCAGGGGCCACCTATGGCTACACCTTC
TRBJ2-5,TRBV7-9,many,-,CASSAERRGGQKTQYF,TGTGCCAGCAGCGCTGAGCGGAGAGGAGGGCAGAAGACCCAGTACTTC
TRBJ2-2,TRBV11-2,-,TRBD2,CASSFRTSGTGELFF,TGTGCCAGCAGCTTTCGGACTAGCGGGACCGGGGAGCTGTTTTTT
TRBJ1-6,TRBV20-1,many,-,CSARVAGSYNSPLHF,TGCAGTGCTAGAGTGGCAGGCTCCTATAATTCACCCCTCCACTTT
TRBJ1-2,TRBV28,-,-,CASTQAGYGYTF,TGTGCCAGCACCCAAGCAGGTTATGGCTACACCTTC
TRBJ2-3,TRBV14,-,-,CASSLQGMTDTQYF,TGTGCCAGCAGCCTGCAGGGGATGACAGATACGCAGTATTTT
TRBJ2-5,TRBV2,-,-,CASGSTAPGVATQYF,TGTGCCAGCGGGTCGACAGCGCCCGGGGTGGCGACCCAGTACTTC
TRBJ1-5,TRBV13,-,TRBD1,CASTKGAGNQPQHF,TGTGCCAGCACCAAGGGGGCAGGGAATCAGCCCCAGCATTTT
TRBJ2-1,TRBV5-5,-,-,CASSPLEGGLPYNEQFF,TGTGCCAGCAGCCCCTTAGAGGGGGGGCTCCCTTACAATGAGCAGTTCTTC
TRBJ1-1,TRBV7-2,many,-,CASSLYVLGGTEAFF,TGTGCCAGCAGCTTATACGTTTTGGGGGGCACTGAAGCTTTCTTT
TRBJ1-1,TRBV11-3,many,-,CASSFRGGNTEAFF,TGTGCCAGCAGCTTCCGGGGAGGTAACACTGAAGCTTTCTTT
TRBJ1-5,TRBV6-1,many,-,CASSEGHPGNQPQHF,TGTGCCAGCAGCGAAGGACACCCTGGCAATCAGCCCCAGCATTTT
TRBJ1-2,TRBV14,-,-,CASSQVLTEIIPNYGYTF,TGTGCCAGCAGCCAAGTATTGACAGAGATTATTCCTAACTATGGCTACACCTTC
TRBJ2-2,TRBV15,-,TRBD1,CATREYRGDGELFF,TGTGCCACCAGAGAATACAGGGGTGACGGGGAGCTGTTTTTT
TRBJ1-5,TRBV28,few,-,CASSPVDRRHQPQHF,TGTGCCAGCAGTCCGGTGGACAGACGACATCAGCCCCAGCATTTT
TRBJ2-3,TRBV5-5,many,TRBD2,CASSLESLSLAGARDTQYF,TGTGCCAGCAGCTTGGAAAGTTTGTCTCTAGCGGGAGCACGAGATACGCAGTATTTT
TRBJ1-2,TRBV12-3/TRBV12-4,many,-,CASSFEGYDGYTF,TGTGCCAGCAGTTTCGAAGGGTACGATGGCTACACCTTC
TRBJ2-3,TRBV10-3,few,TRBD2,CAISSITGLAGRDTQYF,TGTGCCATCAGCTCGATAACGGGACTAGCGGGAAGAGATACGCAGTATTTT
TRBJ1-3,TRBV12-3/TRBV12-4,many,-,CASSFWRGNTIYF,TGTGCCAGCAGTTTTTGGCGTGGAAACACCATATATTTT
TRBJ1-1,TRBV6-5,many,-,CASSYGHGFSKNTEAFF,TGTGCCAGCAGTTATGGGCATGGCTTTTCAAAGAACACTGAAGCTTTCTTT
TRBJ2-7,TRBV20-1,-,-,CSASDRSGEQYF,TGCAGTGCTAGCGACAGGTCGGGGGAGCAGTACTTC
TRBJ2-1,TRBV7-8,many,-,CASSLADDSGSYNEQFF,TGTGCCAGCAGCTTAGCGGACGATAGTGGCTCCTACAATGAGCAGTTCTTC
TRBJ2-5,TRBV18,few,-,CASSPWTTGLQETQYF,TGTGCCAGCTCACCCTGGACGACAGGTCTACAAGAGACCCAGTACTTC